This TCR beta chain was captured by sequencing in a study of cytomegalovirus exposure and HLA in healthy donors. Vbeta (60) and Jbeta (13) primers were used in the PCR. The method was immunoSEQ multiplex PCR; TCRdb's version includes in-frame clones alone and lacks a portion of them. The profile shows roughly 300,000 clones, 70% to 90% of them singletons. The CDR3 runs to 15 residues. Per germline, CDR1 SEHNR and CDR2 FQNEAQ (reference sequence). The ends lost 5 bases at V and 6 bases at J; junction bases unmatched: 9. The source is a man in his forties in good health and CMV-seropositive. The specimen was PBMCs. The chain combines TRBV7-9 with TRBJ1-2; TRBD1 matches 10 bases. CDR3 sequence: CASSEAGTGAHGYTF. Here the CDR3 DNA reads TGTGCCAGCAGCGAGGCCGGGACAGGGGCCCATGGCTACACCTTC.